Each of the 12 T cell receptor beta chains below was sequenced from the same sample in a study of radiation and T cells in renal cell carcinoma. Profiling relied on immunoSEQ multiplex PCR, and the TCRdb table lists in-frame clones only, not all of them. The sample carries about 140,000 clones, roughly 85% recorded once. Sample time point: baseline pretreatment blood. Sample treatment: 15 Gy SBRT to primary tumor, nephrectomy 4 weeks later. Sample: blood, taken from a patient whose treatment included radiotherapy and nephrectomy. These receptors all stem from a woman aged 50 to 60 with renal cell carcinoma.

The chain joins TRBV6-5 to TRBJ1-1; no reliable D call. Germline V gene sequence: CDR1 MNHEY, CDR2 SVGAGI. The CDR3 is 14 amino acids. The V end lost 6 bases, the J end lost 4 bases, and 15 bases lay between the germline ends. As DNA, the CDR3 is TGTGCCAGCAGCCCTGTCAGTCGGGGCACTGAAGCTTTCTTT. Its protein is CASSPVSRGTEAFF.

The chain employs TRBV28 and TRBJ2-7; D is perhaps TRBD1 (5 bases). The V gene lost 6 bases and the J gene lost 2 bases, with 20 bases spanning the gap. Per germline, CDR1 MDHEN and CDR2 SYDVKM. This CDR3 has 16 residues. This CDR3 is CASSRRPLRTTYEQYF. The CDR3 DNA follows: TGTGCCAGCAGCCGACGGCCCCTGCGGACAACCTACGAGCAGTACTTC.

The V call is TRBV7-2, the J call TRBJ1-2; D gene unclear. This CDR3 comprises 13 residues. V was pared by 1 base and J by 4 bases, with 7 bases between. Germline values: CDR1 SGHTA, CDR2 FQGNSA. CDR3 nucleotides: TGTGCCAGCAGCTTAGTGGGAGGCTATGGCTACACCTTC. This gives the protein CASSLVGGYGYTF.

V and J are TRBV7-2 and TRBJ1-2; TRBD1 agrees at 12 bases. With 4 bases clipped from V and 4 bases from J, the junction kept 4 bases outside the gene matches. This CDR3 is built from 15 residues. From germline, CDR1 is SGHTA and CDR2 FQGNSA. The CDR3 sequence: CASSSRGQGAYGYTF. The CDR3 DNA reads TGTGCCAGCAGCTCCCGGGGACAGGGGGCCTATGGCTACACCTTC.

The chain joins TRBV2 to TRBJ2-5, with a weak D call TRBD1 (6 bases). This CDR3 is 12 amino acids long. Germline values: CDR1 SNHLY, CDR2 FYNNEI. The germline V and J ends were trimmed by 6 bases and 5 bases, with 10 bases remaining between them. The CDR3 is CASRSGDETQYF. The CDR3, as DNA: TGTGCCAGCAGGTCAGGGGATGAGACCCAGTACTTC. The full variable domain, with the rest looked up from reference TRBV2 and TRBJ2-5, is EPEVTQTPSHQVTQMGQEVILRCVPISNHLYFYWYRQILGQKVEFLVSFYNNEISEKSEIFDDQFSVERPDGSNFTLKIRSTKLEDSAMYFCASRSGDETQYFGPGTRLLVL.

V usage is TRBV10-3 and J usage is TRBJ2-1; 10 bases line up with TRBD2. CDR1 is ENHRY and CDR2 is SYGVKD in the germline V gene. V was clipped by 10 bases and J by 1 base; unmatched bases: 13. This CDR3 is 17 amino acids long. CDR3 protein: CATTLTSGESSYNEQFF. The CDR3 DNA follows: TGTGCCACAACTCTCACTAGCGGGGAGTCATCCTACAATGAGCAGTTCTTC.

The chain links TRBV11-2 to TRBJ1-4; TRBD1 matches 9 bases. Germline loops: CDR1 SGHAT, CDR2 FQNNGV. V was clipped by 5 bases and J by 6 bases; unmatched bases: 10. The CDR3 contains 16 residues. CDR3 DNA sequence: TGTGCCAGCAGCCCACAGGGGGCGCGCCGGGATGAAAAACTGTTTTTT. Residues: CASSPQGARRDEKLFF.

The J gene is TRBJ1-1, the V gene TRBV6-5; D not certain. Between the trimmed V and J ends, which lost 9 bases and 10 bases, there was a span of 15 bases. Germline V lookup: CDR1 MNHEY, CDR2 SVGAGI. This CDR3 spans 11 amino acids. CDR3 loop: CASGRSERAFF. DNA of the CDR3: TGTGCCAGTGGACGGTCGGAAAGAGCTTTCTTT.

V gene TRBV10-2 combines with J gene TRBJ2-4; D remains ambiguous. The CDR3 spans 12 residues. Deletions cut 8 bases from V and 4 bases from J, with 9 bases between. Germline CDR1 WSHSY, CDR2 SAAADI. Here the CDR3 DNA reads TGCGCCAGCGGGCACTTGAAAAACATTCAGTACTTC. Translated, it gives CASGHLKNIQYF.

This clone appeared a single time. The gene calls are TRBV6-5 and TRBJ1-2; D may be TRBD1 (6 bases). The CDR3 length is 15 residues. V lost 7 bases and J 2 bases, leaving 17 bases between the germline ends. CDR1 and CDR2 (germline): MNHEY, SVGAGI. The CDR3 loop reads CASTAGAGRNYGYTF. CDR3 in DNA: TGTGCCAGCACCGCAGGGGCCGGGAGGAACTATGGCTACACCTTC.

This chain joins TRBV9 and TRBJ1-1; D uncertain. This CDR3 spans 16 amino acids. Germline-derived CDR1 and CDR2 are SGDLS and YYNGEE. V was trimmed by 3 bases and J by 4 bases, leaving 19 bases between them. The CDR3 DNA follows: TGTGCCAGCAGCGACTCCTTACGGACGGGCGGCACTGAAGCTTTCTTT. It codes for CASSDSLRTGGTEAFF.

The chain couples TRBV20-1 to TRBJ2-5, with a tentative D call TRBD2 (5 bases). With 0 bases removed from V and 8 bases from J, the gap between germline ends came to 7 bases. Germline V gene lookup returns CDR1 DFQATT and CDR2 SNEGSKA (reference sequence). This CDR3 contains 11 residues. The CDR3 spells CSARETGTQYF. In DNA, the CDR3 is TGCAGTGCTAGAGAAACGGGAACCCAGTACTTC.